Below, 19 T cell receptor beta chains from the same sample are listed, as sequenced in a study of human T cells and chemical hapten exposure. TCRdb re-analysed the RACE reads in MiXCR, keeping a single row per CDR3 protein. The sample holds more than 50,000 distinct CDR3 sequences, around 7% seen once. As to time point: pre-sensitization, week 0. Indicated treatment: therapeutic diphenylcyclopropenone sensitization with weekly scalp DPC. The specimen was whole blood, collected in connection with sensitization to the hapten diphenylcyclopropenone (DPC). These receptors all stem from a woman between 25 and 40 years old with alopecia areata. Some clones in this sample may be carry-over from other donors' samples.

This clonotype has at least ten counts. The CDR3 DNA reads TGTGCCAGCAGCGTTTCCAGGCCCCCAGATACGCAGTATTTT. Its translation: CASSVSRPPDTQYF. The V gene is TRBV9, the J gene TRBJ2-3; D ambiguous. Trimming shortened V by 2 bases and J by 4 bases, and 11 bases separated the two germline ends. CDR1 is SGDLS and CDR2 is YYNGEE in the germline V gene. The CDR3 consists of 14 residues. Full variable domain (outside the CDR3, taken from reference TRBV9 and TRBJ2-3): DSGVTQTPKHLITATGQRVTLRCSPRSGDLSVYWYQQSLDQGLQFLIQYYNGEERAKGNILERFSAQQFPDLHSELNLSSLELGDSALYFCASSVSRPPDTQYFGPGTRLTVL.

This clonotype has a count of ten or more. Here the CDR3 reads CATSRAGRENSPLHF. CDR3 DNA sequence: TGTGCCACCAGCAGGGCGGGACGGGAAAATTCACCCCTCCACTTT. The chain uses TRBV15 and TRBJ1-6, with D tentatively TRBD1 (5 bases). Per germline, CDR1 LNHNV and CDR2 YYDKDF (reference sequence). The CDR3 has 15 residues. V lost 3 bases and J 7 bases, leaving 13 bases between the germline ends. The variable domain in full, completed from reference TRBV15 and TRBJ1-6, reads DAMVIQNPRYQVTQFGKPVTLSCSQTLNHNVMYWYQQKSSQAPKLLFHYYDKDFNNEADTPDNFQSRRPNTSFCFLDIRSPGLGDTAMYLCATSRAGRENSPLHFGNGTRLTVT.

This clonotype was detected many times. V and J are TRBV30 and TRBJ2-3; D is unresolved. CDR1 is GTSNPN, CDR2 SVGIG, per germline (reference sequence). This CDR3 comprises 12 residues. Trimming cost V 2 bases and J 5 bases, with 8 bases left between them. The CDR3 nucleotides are TGTGCCTGGAGTACAACCGGAGATACGCAGTATTTT. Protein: CAWSTTGDTQYF.

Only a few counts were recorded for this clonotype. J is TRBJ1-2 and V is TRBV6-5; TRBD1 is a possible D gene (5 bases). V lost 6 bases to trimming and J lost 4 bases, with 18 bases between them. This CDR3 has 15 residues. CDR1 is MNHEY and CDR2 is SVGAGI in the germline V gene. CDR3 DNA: TGTGCCAGCAGCTCCGGGACCGCTATTGGCTATGGCTACACCTTC. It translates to CASSSGTAIGYGYTF.

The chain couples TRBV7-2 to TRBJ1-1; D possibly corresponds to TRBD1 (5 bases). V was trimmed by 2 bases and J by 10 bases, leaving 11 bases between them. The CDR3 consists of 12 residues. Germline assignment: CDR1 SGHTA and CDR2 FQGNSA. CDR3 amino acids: CASSLCGGGAFF. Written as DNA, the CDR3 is TGTGCCAGCAGCTTATGTGGGGGGGGAGCTTTCTTT.

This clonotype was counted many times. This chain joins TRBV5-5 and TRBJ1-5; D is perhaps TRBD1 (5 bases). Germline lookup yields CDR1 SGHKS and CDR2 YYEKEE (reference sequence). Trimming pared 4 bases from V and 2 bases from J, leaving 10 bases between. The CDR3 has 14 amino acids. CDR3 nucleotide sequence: TGTGCCAGCAGCCCCGGAGGGGGCAATCAGCCCCAGCATTTT. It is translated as CASSPGGGNQPQHF.

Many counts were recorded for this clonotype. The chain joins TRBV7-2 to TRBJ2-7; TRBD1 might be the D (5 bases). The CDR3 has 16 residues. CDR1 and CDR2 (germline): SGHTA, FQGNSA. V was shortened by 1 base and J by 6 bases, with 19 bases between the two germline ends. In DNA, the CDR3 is TGTGCCAGCAGCTTAGACGCGAGTAGCTCTAGGGGCGAGCAGTACTTC. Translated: CASSLDASSSRGEQYF.

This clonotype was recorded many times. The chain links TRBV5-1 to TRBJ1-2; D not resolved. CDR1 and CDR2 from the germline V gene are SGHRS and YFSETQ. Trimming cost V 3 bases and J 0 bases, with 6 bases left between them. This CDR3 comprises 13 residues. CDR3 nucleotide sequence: TGCGCCAGCAGCTCCGGAGCTAACTATGGCTACACCTTC. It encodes CASSSGANYGYTF. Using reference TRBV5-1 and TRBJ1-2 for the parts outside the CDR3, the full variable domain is KAGVTQTPRYLIKTRGQQVTLSCSPISGHRSVSWYQQTPGQGLQFLFEYFSETQRNKGNFPGRFSGRQFSNSRSEMNVSTLELGDSALYLCASSSGANYGYTFGSGTRLTVV.

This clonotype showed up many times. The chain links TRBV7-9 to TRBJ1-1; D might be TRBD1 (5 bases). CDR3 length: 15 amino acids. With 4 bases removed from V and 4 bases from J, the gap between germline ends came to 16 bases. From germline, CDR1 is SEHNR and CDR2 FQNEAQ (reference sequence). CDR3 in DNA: TGTGCCAGCAGCTCTACAAACGGGGCTGCCACTGAAGCTTTCTTT. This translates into CASSSTNGAATEAFF.

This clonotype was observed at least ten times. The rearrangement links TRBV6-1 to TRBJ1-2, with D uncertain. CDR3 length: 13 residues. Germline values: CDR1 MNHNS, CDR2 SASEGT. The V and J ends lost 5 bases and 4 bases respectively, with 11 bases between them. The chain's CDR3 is CASSQNTGYGYTF. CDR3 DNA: TGTGCCAGCAGTCAAAACACCGGCTATGGCTACACCTTC.

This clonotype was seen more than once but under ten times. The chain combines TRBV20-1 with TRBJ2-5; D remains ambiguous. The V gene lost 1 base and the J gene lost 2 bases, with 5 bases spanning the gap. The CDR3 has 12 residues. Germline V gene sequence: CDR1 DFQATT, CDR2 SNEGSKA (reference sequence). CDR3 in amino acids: CSARVQQETQYF. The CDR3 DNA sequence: TGCAGTGCTAGAGTACAGCAAGAGACCCAGTACTTC.

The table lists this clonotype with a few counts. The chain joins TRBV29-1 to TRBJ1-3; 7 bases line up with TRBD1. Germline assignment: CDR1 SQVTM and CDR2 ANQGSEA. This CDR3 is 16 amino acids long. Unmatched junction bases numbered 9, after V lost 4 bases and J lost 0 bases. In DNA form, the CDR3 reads TGCAGCGTTGCCGTTCTCGGACAGGCCTCTGGAAACACCATATATTTT. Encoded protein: CSVAVLGQASGNTIYF.

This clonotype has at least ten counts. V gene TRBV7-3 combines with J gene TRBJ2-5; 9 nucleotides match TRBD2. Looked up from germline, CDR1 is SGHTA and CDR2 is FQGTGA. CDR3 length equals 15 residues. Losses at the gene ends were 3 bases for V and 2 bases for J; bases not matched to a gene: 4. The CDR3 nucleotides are TGTGCCAGCAGCTTTAGCGGGGGAACTCAAGAGACCCAGTACTTC. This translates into CASSFSGGTQETQYF. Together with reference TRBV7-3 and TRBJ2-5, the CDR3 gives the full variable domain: GAGVSQTPSNKVTEKGKYVELRCDPISGHTALYWYRQSLGQGPEFLIYFQGTGAADDSGLPNDRFFAVRPEGSVSTLKIQRTERGDSAVYLCASSFSGGTQETQYFGPGTRLLVL.

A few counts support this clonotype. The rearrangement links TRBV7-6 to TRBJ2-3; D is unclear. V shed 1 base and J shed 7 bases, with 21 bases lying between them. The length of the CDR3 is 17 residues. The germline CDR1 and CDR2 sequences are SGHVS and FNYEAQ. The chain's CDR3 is CASSLVEATQMFNTQYF. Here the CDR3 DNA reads TGTGCCAGCAGCTTAGTCGAGGCTACTCAAATGTTTAATACGCAGTATTTT.

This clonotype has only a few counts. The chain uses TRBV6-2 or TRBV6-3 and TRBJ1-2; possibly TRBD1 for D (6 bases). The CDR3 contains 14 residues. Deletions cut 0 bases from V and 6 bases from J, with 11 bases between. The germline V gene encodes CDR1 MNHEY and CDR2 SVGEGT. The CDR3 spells CASSYSRTANGYTF. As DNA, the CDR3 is TGTGCCAGCAGTTACTCGAGGACAGCGAATGGCTACACCTTC.

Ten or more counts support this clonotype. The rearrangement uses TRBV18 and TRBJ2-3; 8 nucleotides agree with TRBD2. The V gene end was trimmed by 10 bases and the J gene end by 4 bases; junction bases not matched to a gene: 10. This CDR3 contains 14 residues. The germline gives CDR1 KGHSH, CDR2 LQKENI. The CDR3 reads CATSSSAGADTQYF. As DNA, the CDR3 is TGTGCCACCTCGTCCTCAGCGGGGGCAGATACGCAGTATTTT.

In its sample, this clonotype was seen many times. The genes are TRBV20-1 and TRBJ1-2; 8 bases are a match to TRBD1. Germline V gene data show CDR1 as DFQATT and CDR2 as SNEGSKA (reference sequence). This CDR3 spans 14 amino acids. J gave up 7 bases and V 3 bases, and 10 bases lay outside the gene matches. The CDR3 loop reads CSASIPPGQGGYTF. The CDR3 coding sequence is TGCAGTGCTAGTATTCCCCCCGGACAGGGTGGCTACACCTTC.

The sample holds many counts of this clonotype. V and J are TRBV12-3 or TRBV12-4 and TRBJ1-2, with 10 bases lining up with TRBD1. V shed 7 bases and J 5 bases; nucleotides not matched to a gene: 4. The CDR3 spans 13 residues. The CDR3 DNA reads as TGTGCCAGCACCAAGGGACAGGGGTATGGCTACACCTTC. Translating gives CASTKGQGYGYTF.

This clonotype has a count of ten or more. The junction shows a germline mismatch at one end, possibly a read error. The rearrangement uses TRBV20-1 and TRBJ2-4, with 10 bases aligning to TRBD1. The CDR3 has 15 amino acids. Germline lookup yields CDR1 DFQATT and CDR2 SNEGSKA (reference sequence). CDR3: CSARGTGETKNIQYF. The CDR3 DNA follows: TGCAGTGCCAGAGGGACAGGGGAGACCAAAAACATTCAGTACTTC.